The sequence of this T cell receptor (beta chain) was determined in a study of OX40 agonist ivuxolimab in advanced cancers. Findings and caveats of the study: Some of the lowest clonal expansion was seen in partial responders at 0.1-3.0 mg/kg.

Assay used: immunoSEQ multiplex PCR; TCRdb lists only in-frame clones, some missing. This table has 15,000 to 25,000 clones, about 77% appearing once. This clone is deemed large (0.1 to 1%). Its antigen remains unidentified. Trimming at V came to 2 bases and at J to 5 bases, leaving 3 bases not matched to a gene. The CDR3 contains 14 residues. The germline CDR1 and CDR2 sequences are MNHEY and SMNVEV (reference sequence). Sequenced here: CD4+ or CD8+ T cells sorted from blood, sampled in a trial of the OX40 agonist ivuxolimab. The J gene is TRBJ2-7, the V gene TRBV27, with 10 bases that match TRBD2. The TCR originated in an adult with an advanced solid tumor such as melanoma, head and neck, liver or kidney cancer. CDR3 loop: CASSLLAGAHEQYF. In DNA, the CDR3 is TGTGCCAGCAGTTTACTAGCGGGAGCCCACGAGCAGTACTTC.